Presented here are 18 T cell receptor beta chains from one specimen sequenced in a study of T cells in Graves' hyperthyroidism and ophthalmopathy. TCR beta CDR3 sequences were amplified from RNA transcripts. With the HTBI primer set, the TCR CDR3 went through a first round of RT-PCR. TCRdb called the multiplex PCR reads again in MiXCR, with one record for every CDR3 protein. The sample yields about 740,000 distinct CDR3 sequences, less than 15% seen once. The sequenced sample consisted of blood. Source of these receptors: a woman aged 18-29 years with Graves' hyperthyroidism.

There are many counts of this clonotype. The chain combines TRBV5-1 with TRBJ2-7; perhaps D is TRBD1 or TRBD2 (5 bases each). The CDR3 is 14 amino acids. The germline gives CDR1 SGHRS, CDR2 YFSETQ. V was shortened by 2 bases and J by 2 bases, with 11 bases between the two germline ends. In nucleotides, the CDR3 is TGCGCCAGCAGCTTAGGACGGGGCCCCTACGAGCAGTACTTC. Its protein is CASSLGRGPYEQYF.

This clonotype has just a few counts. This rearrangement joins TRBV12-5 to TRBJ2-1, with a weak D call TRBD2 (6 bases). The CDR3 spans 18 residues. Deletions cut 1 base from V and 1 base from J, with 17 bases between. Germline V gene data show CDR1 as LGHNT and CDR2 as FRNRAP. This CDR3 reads CASGLAPKAGNSYNEQFF. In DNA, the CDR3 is TGTGCTAGTGGTTTGGCCCCTAAAGCGGGCAATTCCTACAATGAGCAGTTCTTC. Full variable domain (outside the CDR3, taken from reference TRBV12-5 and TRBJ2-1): DARVTQTPRHKVTEMGQEVTMRCQPILGHNTVFWYRQTMMQGLELLAYFRNRAPLDDSGMPKDRFSAEMPDATLATLKIQPSEPRDSAVYFCASGLAPKAGNSYNEQFFGPGTRLTVL.

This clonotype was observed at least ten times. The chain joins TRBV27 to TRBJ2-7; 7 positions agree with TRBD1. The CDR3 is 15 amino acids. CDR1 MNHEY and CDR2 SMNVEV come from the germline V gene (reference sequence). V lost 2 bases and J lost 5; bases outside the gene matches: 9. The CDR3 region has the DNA TGTGCCAGCAGTTTAATTGGGACAGTGCTAAACGAGCAGTACTTC. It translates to CASSLIGTVLNEQYF.

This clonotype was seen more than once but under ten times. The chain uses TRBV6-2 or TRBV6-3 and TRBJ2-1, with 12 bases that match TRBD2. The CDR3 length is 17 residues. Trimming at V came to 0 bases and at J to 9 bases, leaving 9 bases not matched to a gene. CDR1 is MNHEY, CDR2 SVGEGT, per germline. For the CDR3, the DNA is TGTGCCAGCAGTTACTCGGCTAGCGGGAGGGTTTTGGGTGAGCAGTTCTTC. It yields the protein CASSYSASGRVLGEQFF.

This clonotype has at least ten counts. The CDR3 DNA is TGTGCCAGCAGGAATACAGGGGGCGGGTACAATGAGCAGTTCTTC. It is translated as CASRNTGGGYNEQFF. V gene TRBV27 combines with J gene TRBJ2-1, with 9 positions matching TRBD1. The CDR3 totals 15 residues. CDR1 is MNHEY, CDR2 SMNVEV, per germline (reference sequence). V was pared by 6 bases and J by 4 bases, with 7 bases of the junction left unmatched.

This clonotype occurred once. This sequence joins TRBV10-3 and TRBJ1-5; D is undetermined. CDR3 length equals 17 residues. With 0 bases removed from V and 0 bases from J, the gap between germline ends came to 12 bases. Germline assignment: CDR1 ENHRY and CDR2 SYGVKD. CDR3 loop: CAISESLRPYSNQPQHF. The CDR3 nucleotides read TGTGCCATCAGTGAGTCCCTACGACCGTATAGCAATCAGCCCCAGCATTTT.

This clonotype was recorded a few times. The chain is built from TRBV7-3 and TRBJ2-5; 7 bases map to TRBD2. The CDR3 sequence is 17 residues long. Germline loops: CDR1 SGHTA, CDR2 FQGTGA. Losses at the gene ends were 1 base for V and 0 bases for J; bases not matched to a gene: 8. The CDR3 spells CASSLRGAAGYQETQYF. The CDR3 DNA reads TGTGCCAGCAGCTTAAGGGGCGCAGCGGGGTACCAAGAGACCCAGTACTTC.

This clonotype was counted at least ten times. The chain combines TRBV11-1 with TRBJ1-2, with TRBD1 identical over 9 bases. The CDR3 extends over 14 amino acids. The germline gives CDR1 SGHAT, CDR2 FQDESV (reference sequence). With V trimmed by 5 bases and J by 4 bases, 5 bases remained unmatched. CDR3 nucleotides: TGTGCCAGCAGCGACGGACAGGGGAGCTATGGCTACACCTTC. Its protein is CASSDGQGSYGYTF.

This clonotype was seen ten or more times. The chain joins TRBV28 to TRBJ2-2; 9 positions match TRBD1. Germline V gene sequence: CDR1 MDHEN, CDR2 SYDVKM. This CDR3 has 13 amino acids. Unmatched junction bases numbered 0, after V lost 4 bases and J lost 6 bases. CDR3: CASSWDRAGELFF. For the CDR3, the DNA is TGTGCCAGCAGTTGGGACAGGGCCGGGGAGCTGTTTTTT. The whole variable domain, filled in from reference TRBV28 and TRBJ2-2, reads DVKVTQSSRYLVKRTGEKVFLECVQDMDHENMFWYRQDPGLGLRLIYFSYDVKMKEKGDIPEGYSVSREKKERFSLILESASTNQTSMYLCASSWDRAGELFFGEGSRLTVL.

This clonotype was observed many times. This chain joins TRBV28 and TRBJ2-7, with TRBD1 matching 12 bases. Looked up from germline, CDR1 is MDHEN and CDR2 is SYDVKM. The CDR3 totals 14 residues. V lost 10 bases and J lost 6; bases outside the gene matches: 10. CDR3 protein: CATRDRDRGLEQYF. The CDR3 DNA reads TGTGCCACCCGGGACCGGGACAGGGGGCTCGAGCAGTACTTC.

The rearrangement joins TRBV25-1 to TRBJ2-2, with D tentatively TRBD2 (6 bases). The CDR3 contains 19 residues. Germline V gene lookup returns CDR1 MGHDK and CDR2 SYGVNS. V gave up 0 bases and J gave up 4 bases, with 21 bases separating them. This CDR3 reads CASSEYRRSAGKVTGELFF. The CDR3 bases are TGTGCCAGCAGTGAATATCGTCGTTCGGCGGGAAAAGTCACCGGGGAGCTGTTTTTT. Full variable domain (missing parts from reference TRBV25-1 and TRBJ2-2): EADIYQTPRYLVIGTGKKITLECSQTMGHDKMYWYQQDPGMELHLIHYSYGVNSTEKGDLSSESTVSRIRTEHFPLTLESARPSHTSQYLCASSEYRRSAGKVTGELFFGEGSRLTVL.

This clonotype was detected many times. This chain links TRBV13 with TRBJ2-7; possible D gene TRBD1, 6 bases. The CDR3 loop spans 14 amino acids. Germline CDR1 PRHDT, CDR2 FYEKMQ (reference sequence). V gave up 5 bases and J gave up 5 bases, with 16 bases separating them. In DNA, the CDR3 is TGTGCCAGCAGCGACCGGGACACCGGCCACGAGCAGTACTTC. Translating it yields CASSDRDTGHEQYF.

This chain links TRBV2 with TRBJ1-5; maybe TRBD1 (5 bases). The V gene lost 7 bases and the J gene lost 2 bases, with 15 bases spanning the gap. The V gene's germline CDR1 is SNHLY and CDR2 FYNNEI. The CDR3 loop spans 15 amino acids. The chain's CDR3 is CASNQGSYRNQPQHF. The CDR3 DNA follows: TGTGCCAGCAATCAGGGATCTTATCGCAATCAGCCCCAGCATTTT. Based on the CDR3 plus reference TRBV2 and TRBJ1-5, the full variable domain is EPEVTQTPSHQVTQMGQEVILRCVPISNHLYFYWYRQILGQKVEFLVSFYNNEISEKSEIFDDQFSVERPDGSNFTLKIRSTKLEDSAMYFCASNQGSYRNQPQHFGDGTRLSIL.

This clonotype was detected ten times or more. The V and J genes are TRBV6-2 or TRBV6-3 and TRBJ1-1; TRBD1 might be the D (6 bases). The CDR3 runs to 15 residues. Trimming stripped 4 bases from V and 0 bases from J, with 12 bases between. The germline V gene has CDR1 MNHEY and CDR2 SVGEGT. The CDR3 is CASSSQGHVNTEAFF. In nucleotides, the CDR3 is TGTGCCAGCAGTTCACAGGGACACGTGAACACTGAAGCTTTCTTT.

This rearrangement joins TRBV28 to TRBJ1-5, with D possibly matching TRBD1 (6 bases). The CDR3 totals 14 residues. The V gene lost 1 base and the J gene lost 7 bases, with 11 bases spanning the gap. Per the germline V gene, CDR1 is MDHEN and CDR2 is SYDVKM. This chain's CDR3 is CASSLLGGWQPQHF. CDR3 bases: TGTGCCAGCAGTTTATTAGGGGGGTGGCAGCCCCAGCATTTT.

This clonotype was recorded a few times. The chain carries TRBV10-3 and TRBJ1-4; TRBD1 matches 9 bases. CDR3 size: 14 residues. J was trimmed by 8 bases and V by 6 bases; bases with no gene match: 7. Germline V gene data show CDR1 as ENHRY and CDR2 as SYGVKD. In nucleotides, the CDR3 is TGTGCCATCAGGTCGGACAGGGGCGAAGAAAAACTGTTTTTT. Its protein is CAIRSDRGEEKLFF.

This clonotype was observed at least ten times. This chain's CDR3 is CASSPSGRSFTDTQYF. The CDR3 DNA sequence: TGTGCCAGCAGTCCTAGCGGGAGGTCTTTTACAGATACGCAGTATTTT. This sequence joins TRBV12-3 or TRBV12-4 and TRBJ2-3; TRBD2 aligns across 11 bases. The V and J ends lost 5 bases and 3 bases, in that order; junction bases with no gene match: 7. The CDR3 is made up of 16 amino acids.

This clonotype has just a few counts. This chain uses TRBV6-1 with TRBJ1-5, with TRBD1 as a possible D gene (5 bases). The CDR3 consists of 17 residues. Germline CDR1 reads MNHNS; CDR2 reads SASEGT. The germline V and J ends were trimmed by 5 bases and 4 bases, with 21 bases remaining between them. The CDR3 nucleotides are TGTGCCAGCAGTCCCCCCCGCCGGGGGGTTGGGAATCAGCCCCAGCATTTT. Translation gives CASSPPRRGVGNQPQHF.